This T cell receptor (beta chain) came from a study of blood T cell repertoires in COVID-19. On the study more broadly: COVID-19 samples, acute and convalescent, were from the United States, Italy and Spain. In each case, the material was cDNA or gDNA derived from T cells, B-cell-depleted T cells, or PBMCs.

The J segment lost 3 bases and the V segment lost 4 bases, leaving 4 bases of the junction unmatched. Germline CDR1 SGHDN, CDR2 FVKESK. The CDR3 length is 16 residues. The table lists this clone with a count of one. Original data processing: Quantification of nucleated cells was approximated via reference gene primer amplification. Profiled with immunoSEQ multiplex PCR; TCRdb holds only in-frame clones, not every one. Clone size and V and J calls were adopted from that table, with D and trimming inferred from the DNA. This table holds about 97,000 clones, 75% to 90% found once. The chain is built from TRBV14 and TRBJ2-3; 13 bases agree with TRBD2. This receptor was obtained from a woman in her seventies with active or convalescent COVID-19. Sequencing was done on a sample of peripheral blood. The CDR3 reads CASSPGLAGVTDTQYF. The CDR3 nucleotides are TGTGCCAGCAGCCCAGGACTAGCGGGAGTAACAGATACGCAGTATTTT.